These 14 T cell receptor beta chains were sequenced from one sample in a study of blood T cell repertoires in COVID-19 (TCRdb year 2020). The library was produced with the immunoSEQ multiplex PCR assay. TCRdb took this table from immuneACCESS and kept in-frame rearrangements with V and J called. Such tables lack part of the clones; where checked against another copy, unresolved V genes explain under half of the gap, and the rest is unexplained. The sample table shows approximately 300,000 clones, and 80% to 90% are seen once. The ten largest make up about 4.2% of the sample. The source material was peripheral blood. The receptors shown here come from a man aged 40-49 years with acute or convalescent COVID-19.

V is TRBV11-2 and J is TRBJ1-5; D remains ambiguous. The germline CDR1 and CDR2 sequences are SGHAT and FQNNGV. The CDR3 loop spans 15 amino acids. Trimming removed 5 bases from V and 3 bases from J, with 14 bases in between. The CDR3 DNA reads as TGTGCCAGCAGCCCCTCGGACTGGGACAATCAGCCCCAGCATTTT. Its translation: CASSPSDWDNQPQHF.

V and J are TRBV4-2 and TRBJ2-7; TRBD2 matches 7 bases. The V gene's germline CDR1 is LGHNA and CDR2 YNFKEQ. CDR3 length: 15 residues. V was pared by 4 bases and J by 0 bases, with 6 bases of the junction left unmatched. CDR3 amino acids: CASSLGLVGSYEQYF. CDR3 in DNA: TGTGCCAGCAGCCTCGGACTAGTCGGCTCCTACGAGCAGTACTTC.

This clone was detected only once. The rearrangement joins TRBV11-2 to TRBJ1-2; 7 bases align to TRBD1. V was clipped by 1 base and J by 6 bases; unmatched bases: 8. Germline V gene sequence: CDR1 SGHAT, CDR2 FQNNGV. The CDR3 contains 15 residues. CDR3 region: CASSLGTGGWDGYTF. Written as DNA, the CDR3 is TGTGCCAGCAGCTTAGGGACAGGCGGATGGGATGGCTACACCTTC.

The chain carries TRBV24-1 and TRBJ2-1; D unresolved. Looked up from germline, CDR1 is KGHDR and CDR2 is SFDVKD. Trimming cost V 2 bases and J 5 bases, with 6 bases left between them. This CDR3 is 13 amino acids long. In DNA, the CDR3 is TGTGCCACCAGTGATTCCAGAAACAATGAGCAGTTCTTC. Translation: CATSDSRNNEQFF.

This sequence joins TRBV5-1 and TRBJ2-1; TRBD1 agrees at 9 bases. Germline V gene sequence: CDR1 SGHRS, CDR2 YFSETQ. With V trimmed by 4 bases and J by 7 bases, 9 bases remained unmatched. The CDR3 is made up of 15 amino acids. The CDR3 is CASSLMTGGVNEQFF. The CDR3 DNA reads TGCGCCAGCAGCCTGATGACAGGGGGGGTAAATGAGCAGTTCTTC.

The DNA for the CDR3 is TGCGCCAGCAGCCGGGAGGTTGTTTCTGAAAAACTGTTTTTT. This encodes CASSREVVSEKLFF. The chain is built from TRBV5-1 and TRBJ1-4, with unresolved D. CDR1 is SGHRS and CDR2 is YFSETQ in the germline V gene. V shed 4 bases and J shed 7 bases, with 14 bases lying between them. The CDR3 contains 14 residues.

The chain joins TRBV5-1 to TRBJ1-2; TRBD1 aligns across 7 bases. This CDR3 has 14 amino acids. From germline, CDR1 is SGHRS and CDR2 YFSETQ. The V gene end was trimmed by 3 bases and the J gene end by 8 bases; junction bases not matched to a gene: 10. CDR3 residues: CASSSTGQREGYTF. Written as DNA, the CDR3 is TGCGCCAGCAGCTCCACGGGACAGAGAGAGGGCTACACCTTC.

The V and J genes are TRBV27 and TRBJ2-1, with TRBD2 matching over 12 bases. Trimming removed 2 bases from V and 9 bases from J; junction bases left unmatched: 11. The length of the CDR3 is 17 residues. Germline V gives CDR1 MNHEY, CDR2 SMNVEV (reference sequence). The CDR3: CASSLDRLAGAQGEQFF. CDR3 nucleotides: TGTGCCAGCAGTTTAGATCGACTAGCGGGGGCTCAGGGTGAGCAGTTCTTC.

The V and J genes are TRBV9 and TRBJ1-2; unclear D gene. Trimming shortened V by 3 bases and J by 12 bases, and 9 bases separated the two germline ends. CDR1 is SGDLS, CDR2 YYNGEE, per germline. CDR3 length: 10 residues. The CDR3 nucleotides read TGTGCCAGCAGCGGGACTCTTCACACCTTC. It specifies CASSGTLHTF.

The CDR3 DNA follows: TGTGCCAGCAGCCAAGATCCACAACAGGGGGAATATGGCTACACCTTC. Translated: CASSQDPQQGEYGYTF. V gene TRBV3-1 (or the pseudogene TRBV3-2) combines with J gene TRBJ1-2; 8 bases agree with TRBD1. Germline CDR1 LGHDT, CDR2 YNNKEL (reference sequence). The CDR3 covers 16 residues. Losses at the gene ends were 0 bases for V and 5 bases for J; bases not matched to a gene: 8.

There are a few counts of this clone. V is TRBV29-1 and J is TRBJ2-4; weak D call: TRBD1 (6 bases). CDR1 and CDR2 (germline): SQVTM, ANQGSEA. Trimming cost V 6 bases and J 6 bases, with 21 bases left between them. This CDR3 is 15 amino acids long. As DNA, the CDR3 is TGCAGCGTCGCTCGAGGGGTCCAGGGGAGAAACATTCAGTACTTC. Its translation: CSVARGVQGRNIQYF.

The rearrangement links TRBV25-1 to TRBJ2-7; 8 bases line up with TRBD2. Germline V gene lookup returns CDR1 MGHDK and CDR2 SYGVNS. The trim removed 1 base at V and 3 bases at J, leaving 8 bases unmatched. The CDR3 extends over 16 amino acids. The CDR3 loop reads CASSESAGGLHYEQYF. The CDR3 DNA sequence: TGTGCCAGCAGTGAATCGGCGGGGGGATTACACTACGAGCAGTACTTC.

V and J are TRBV11-2 and TRBJ2-7; perhaps TRBD2 as D (6 bases). From germline, CDR1 is SGHAT and CDR2 FQNNGV. Trimming took 6 bases from V and 2 from J, leaving 20 bases between them. This CDR3 has 16 amino acids. The CDR3 DNA reads as TGTGCCAGCAGACACGTACGGGGGTCCGTTGCCTACGAGCAGTACTTC. Residues: CASRHVRGSVAYEQYF.

This chain uses TRBV30 with TRBJ1-3; the D gene is possibly TRBD1 (5 bases). Trimming took 0 bases from V and 4 from J, leaving 16 bases between them. CDR3 length equals 16 residues. Germline CDR1 and CDR2: GTSNPN and SVGIG (reference sequence). In nucleotides, the CDR3 is TGTGCCTGGAGTGTACGGGGGGGGAATGGAGGAAACACCATATATTTT. Encoded protein: CAWSVRGGNGGNTIYF.